This T cell receptor (beta chain) emerged from a study of T cell repertoires in cytomegalovirus infection. Study as a whole: Both CMV infection and a matching HLA type were indicated by public TCR beta signatures.

MiXCR, applied by TCRdb to the reads, yields one record per CDR3 protein. This table holds about 900,000 distinct CDR3 sequences, roughly 30% found once. Ten or more counts support this clonotype. What it recognizes is unknown. Germline V gene sequence: CDR1 SGHTA, CDR2 FQGNSA. The ends lost 5 bases at V and 10 bases at J; junction bases unmatched: 6. The CDR3 consists of 15 residues. The sequence was obtained from a human donor in good health (CMV status not recorded). Some clones in this sample may be carry-over from other donors' samples. The sequences come from cultured CD8+ T cells from PBMCs, collected from culture after CMV antigen stimulation. V and J are TRBV7-2 and TRBJ2-1; TRBD2 agrees at 15 bases. In nucleotides, the CDR3 is TGTGCCAGCAGCCGGACTAGCGGGGGGGCAAGGGAGCAGTTCTTC. It codes for CASSRTSGGAREQFF.